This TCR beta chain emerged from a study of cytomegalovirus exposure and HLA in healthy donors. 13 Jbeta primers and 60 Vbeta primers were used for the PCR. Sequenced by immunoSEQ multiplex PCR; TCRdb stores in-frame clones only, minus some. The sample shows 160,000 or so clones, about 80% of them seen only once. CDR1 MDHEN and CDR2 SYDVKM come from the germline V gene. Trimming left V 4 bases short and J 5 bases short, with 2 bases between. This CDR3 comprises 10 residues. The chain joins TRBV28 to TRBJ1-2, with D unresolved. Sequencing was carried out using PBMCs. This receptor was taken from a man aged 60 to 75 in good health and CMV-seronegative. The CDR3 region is CASSSYGYTF. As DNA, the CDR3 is TGTGCCAGCAGTTCTTATGGCTACACCTTC.